One sample yielded the 15 T cell receptor beta chains listed below, sequenced in a study of T cell clones after liver transplantation (dated by TCRdb to between 2017 and 2020). The receptor library was made with the immunoSEQ multiplex PCR assay. TCRdb obtained this table from immuneACCESS and retained in-frame rearrangements with V and J assigned. These tables miss some clones; where compared with another copy, unresolved V genes account for less than half of the shortfall, and the remainder is unexplained. This sample gives tens of thousands of clones in total; over 90% of them show up just once. 0.98% of the sample rests with the top ten. The sample in question was CD4+ T cells from blood, obtained around 27 months after liver transplant. Source of these receptors: a human patient who received a liver transplant. Some T cells may have been brought in with the graft after a transplant.

The genes are TRBV5-4 and TRBJ2-5; 9 bases match TRBD2. CDR1 is SGHNT, CDR2 YYREEE, per germline (reference sequence). J lost 3 bases, V lost 2 bases, and 2 bases had no gene match. The CDR3 consists of 14 residues. The CDR3 DNA is TGTGCCAGCAGCTTCTCTAGCGGGAAAGAGACCCAGTACTTC. It yields the protein CASSFSSGKETQYF.

The CDR3 region has the DNA TGTGCCAGCAAACGGGGGACCAGCTCCTACAATGAGCAGTTCTTC. This translates into CASKRGTSSYNEQFF. This chain uses TRBV27 with TRBJ2-1, with D perhaps TRBD2 (6 bases). Germline V gene data show CDR1 as MNHEY and CDR2 as SMNVEV (reference sequence). The V and J ends lost 7 bases and 0 bases respectively, with 13 bases between them. The length of the CDR3 is 15 residues.

This chain uses TRBV11-2 with TRBJ2-1; TRBD1 matches at 9 bases. The CDR3 extends over 15 amino acids. The germline V gene has CDR1 SGHAT and CDR2 FQNNGV. Germline trimming cut 6 bases from V and 9 bases from J; bases unmatched to any gene: 12. CDR3: CASRRPGQGSGEQFF. The CDR3 nucleotides are TGTGCCAGCAGAAGACCGGGACAGGGTTCCGGTGAGCAGTTCTTC.

The CDR3 protein is CASSQSEFYEQYF. The DNA of the CDR3 is TGTGCCAGCTCACAATCGGAGTTCTACGAGCAGTACTTC. This sequence joins TRBV18 and TRBJ2-7; no clear D. V was clipped by 4 bases and J by 3 bases, with 10 bases between them. The CDR3 loop spans 13 amino acids. CDR1 and CDR2 (germline): KGHSH, LQKENI.

The chain couples TRBV19 to TRBJ2-2; TRBD1 might be the D (6 bases). V was trimmed by 2 bases and J by 8 bases, leaving 12 bases between them. Germline V gene data show CDR1 as LNHDA and CDR2 as SQIVND (reference sequence). The CDR3 consists of 14 residues. Here the CDR3 reads CASSISGEDGELFF. CDR3 nucleotides: TGTGCCAGTAGTATATCAGGGGAAGATGGGGAGCTGTTTTTT.

The chain is built from TRBV4-1 and TRBJ2-1, with D hard to call. CDR1 and CDR2 (germline): MGHRA, YSYEKL. The CDR3 has 13 residues. Trimming took off 2 bases at V and 4 bases at J, with 6 bases between the two ends. The CDR3 loop reads CASSQMGYNEQFF. In DNA, the CDR3 is TGCGCCAGCAGCCAAATGGGGTACAATGAGCAGTTCTTC.

The rearrangement links TRBV11-2 to TRBJ1-1; perhaps TRBD1 as D (6 bases). Germline V lookup: CDR1 SGHAT, CDR2 FQNNGV. Trimming removed 1 base at V and 0 bases at J, with 15 bases between. The CDR3 covers 17 residues. The CDR3 protein is CASSLGVGGGMNTEAFF. The CDR3, as DNA: TGTGCCAGCAGCTTAGGTGTTGGGGGGGGCATGAACACTGAAGCTTTCTTT.

CDR3: CASSATGTTSEKLFF. The DNA for the CDR3 is TGTGCCAGCAGTGCTACAGGGACCACTTCTGAAAAACTGTTTTTT. V usage is TRBV6-1 and J usage is TRBJ1-4; perhaps TRBD1 as D (6 bases). Germline V gene lookup returns CDR1 MNHNS and CDR2 SASEGT. Trimming stripped 4 bases from V and 7 bases from J, with 16 bases between. This CDR3 is 15 amino acids long.

V gene TRBV5-1 combines with J gene TRBJ1-1, with D possibly matching TRBD1 (5 bases). V was clipped by 4 bases and J by 1 base, with 11 bases between them. Germline-derived CDR1 and CDR2 are SGHRS and YFSETQ. The length of the CDR3 is 14 residues. The CDR3 DNA reads as TGCGCCAGCAGCGTACAGGTAGGGAACACTGAAGCTTTCTTT. This encodes CASSVQVGNTEAFF.

The rearrangement joins TRBV9 to TRBJ2-5, with 8 bases fitting TRBD2. This CDR3 region has 14 residues. Germline loops: CDR1 SGDLS, CDR2 YYNGEE. V gave up 0 bases and J gave up 2 bases; unmatched junction bases: 0. This CDR3 reads CASSVAGGQETQYF. As DNA, the CDR3 is TGTGCCAGCAGCGTAGCGGGAGGGCAAGAGACCCAGTACTTC.

CDR3 nucleotides: TGTGCCAGCAGCTTAGGCCTAGGCCCGAGGGATACGCAGTATTTT. This translates into CASSLGLGPRDTQYF. The rearrangement uses TRBV7-7 and TRBJ2-3; D uncertain. With 1 base removed from V and 6 bases from J, the gap between germline ends came to 14 bases. The CDR3 runs to 15 residues. Germline assignment: CDR1 SSHAT and CDR2 FNYEAQ (reference sequence).

This rearrangement joins TRBV12-5 to TRBJ1-3; 7 positions match TRBD1. The CDR3 sequence is 15 residues long. With V trimmed by 5 bases and J by 3 bases, 7 bases remained unmatched. Germline V gives CDR1 LGHNT, CDR2 FRNRAP. This CDR3 reads CASGPGTVFGNTIYF. The CDR3 DNA is TGTGCTAGTGGTCCGGGGACAGTGTTTGGAAACACCATATATTTT.

The chain uses TRBV28 and TRBJ2-1; 9 nucleotides line up with TRBD2. Germline trimming cut 1 base from V and 8 bases from J; bases unmatched to any gene: 6. The germline V gene has CDR1 MDHEN and CDR2 SYDVKM. The CDR3 extends over 15 amino acids. Here the CDR3 DNA reads TGTGCCAGCAGTTTATCGGCTAGCGGGATTGATGAGCAGTTCTTC. Amino acid sequence: CASSLSASGIDEQFF. Full variable domain (rest looked up from reference TRBV28 and TRBJ2-1): DVKVTQSSRYLVKRTGEKVFLECVQDMDHENMFWYRQDPGLGLRLIYFSYDVKMKEKGDIPEGYSVSREKKERFSLILESASTNQTSMYLCASSLSASGIDEQFFGPGTRLTVL.

This chain links TRBV2 with TRBJ2-4; D might be TRBD1 (6 bases). The CDR3 extends over 16 amino acids. V was trimmed by 4 bases and J by 7 bases, leaving 20 bases between them. Germline-derived CDR1 and CDR2 are SNHLY and FYNNEI. The CDR3 is CASSATEPNRVNIQYF. The CDR3 DNA reads as TGTGCCAGCAGTGCGACCGAACCGAACAGGGTGAACATTCAGTACTTC.

The chain carries TRBV11-2 and TRBJ2-5; the match to TRBD2 covers 7 bases. The V gene end was trimmed by 10 bases and the J gene end by 0 bases; junction bases not matched to a gene: 8. CDR1 SGHAT and CDR2 FQNNGV come from the germline V gene. The CDR3 is made up of 14 amino acids. CDR3 DNA: TGTGCCACCTCGACTAGCTCGTACCAAGAGACCCAGTACTTC. Protein product: CATSTSSYQETQYF.